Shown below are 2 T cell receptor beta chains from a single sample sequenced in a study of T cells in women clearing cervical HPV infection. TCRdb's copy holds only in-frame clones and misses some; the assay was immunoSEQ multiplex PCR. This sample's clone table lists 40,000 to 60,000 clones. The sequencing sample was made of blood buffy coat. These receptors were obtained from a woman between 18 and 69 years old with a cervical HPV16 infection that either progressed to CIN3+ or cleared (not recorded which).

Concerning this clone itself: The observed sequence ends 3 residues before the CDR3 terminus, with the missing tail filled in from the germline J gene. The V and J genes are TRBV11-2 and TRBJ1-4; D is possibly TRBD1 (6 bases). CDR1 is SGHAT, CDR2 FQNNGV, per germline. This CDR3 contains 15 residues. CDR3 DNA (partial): TGTGCCAGCAGGGGGGCCGGGGCGGAAAATTCACCA. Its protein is CASRGAGAENSP. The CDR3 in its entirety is CASRGAGAENSPLFF.

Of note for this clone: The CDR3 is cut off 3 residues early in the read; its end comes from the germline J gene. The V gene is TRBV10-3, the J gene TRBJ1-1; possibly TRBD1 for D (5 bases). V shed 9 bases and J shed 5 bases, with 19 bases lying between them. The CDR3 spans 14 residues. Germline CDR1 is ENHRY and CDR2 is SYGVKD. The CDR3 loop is CAIRGADRGTEAFF. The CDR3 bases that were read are TGTGCCATAAGAGGGGCCGACCGAGGGACTGAA.